The rows below give T cell receptor beta chains drawn from one sample of a study of glioma-infiltrating T cells. TCRdb itself ran the multiplex PCR reads through MiXCR, one entry per CDR3 protein. The sample holds approximately 400,000 distinct CDR3 sequences, 35% to 45% seen once. Input material: glioma tissue, nonneoplastic brain tissue, or PBMCs (not recorded which). The receptors come from a human donor with low-grade glioma or glioblastoma, undergoing nonglioma brain surgery, or in good health (not recorded which). Both conserved end residues are part of each CDR3. The D gene is left open where the match is weak. Clone size is stated in some rows and not others, as once, few, many or a class when expanded.

TRBJ2-2 | TRBV11-2 | - | - | CASSLSDSGELFF | TGTGCCAGCAGCTTAAGTGATTCCGGGGAGCTGTTTTTT
TRBJ2-2 | TRBV27 | many | TRBD2 | CASRTGTSYTGELFF | TGTGCCAGCAGAACCGGGACTAGCTACACCGGGGAGCTGTTTTTT
TRBJ1-5 | TRBV7-2 | once | - | CASSPNYSNQPQHF | TGTGCCAGCAGCCCTAATTATAGCAATCAGCCCCAGCATTTT
TRBJ2-3 | TRBV30 | - | TRBD2 | CAWNTAGGSTDTQYF | TGTGCCTGGAATACGGCGGGAGGTAGCACAGATACGCAGTATTTT
TRBJ2-3 | TRBV10-3 | few | - | CAISDSADTQYF | TGTGCCATCAGTGACAGTGCAGATACGCAGTATTTT
TRBJ1-5 | TRBV20-1 | many | - | CSARRGPNQPQHF | TGCAGTGCTAGGAGGGGACCCAATCAGCCCCAGCATTTT
TRBJ2-1 | TRBV20-1 | few | TRBD2 | CSASPAGSYNEQFF | TGCAGTGCTAGCCCAGCGGGGTCCTACAATGAGCAGTTCTTC
TRBJ1-6 | TRBV6-1 | few | - | CASSFGTVLYNSPLHF | TGTGCCAGCAGTTTCGGGACCGTCCTATATAATTCACCCCTCCACTTT
TRBJ2-5 | TRBV15 | few | - | CATSESDHPTGTQYF | TGTGCCACCAGCGAATCGGATCACCCGACGGGGACCCAGTACTTC
TRBJ1-3 | TRBV20-1 | few | - | CSATIGAGNTIYF | TGCAGTGCTACGATAGGGGCTGGAAACACCATATATTTT
TRBJ2-3 | TRBV28 | - | TRBD2 | CASSSPGGRGTDTRYF | TGTGCCAGCAGTTCCCCCGGCGGGAGGGGTACAGATACGCGGTATTTT
TRBJ2-7 | TRBV20-1 | few | TRBD2 | CSAREGGGTGIGEQYF | TGCAGTGCTAGAGAGGGCGGGGGGACGGGGATTGGCGAGCAGTACTTC
TRBJ2-3 | TRBV20-1 | few | - | CSARDLSWDSTDTQYF | TGCAGTGCTAGAGATTTGAGTTGGGACAGCACAGATACGCAGTATTTT
TRBJ2-3 | TRBV2 | few | - | CANDGASPTDTQYF | TGTGCGAACGATGGGGCTAGCCCCACAGATACGCAGTATTTT
TRBJ2-1 | TRBV10-3 | few | - | CAISQPANEQFF | TGTGCCATCAGCCAGCCCGCTAATGAGCAGTTCTTC
TRBJ2-3 | TRBV6-1 | many | - | CASSEALWGDTQYF | TGTGCCAGCAGTGAAGCGCTTTGGGGGGATACGCAGTATTTT
TRBJ2-1 | TRBV29-1 | - | TRBD2 | CSVRRLAGGNNEQFF | TGCAGCGTTCGTCGGCTAGCGGGAGGTAACAATGAGCAGTTCTTC
TRBJ2-1 | TRBV7-6 | - | TRBD1 | CASSIPGQGYNEQFF | TGTGCCAGCAGCATACCGGGACAGGGCTACAATGAGCAGTTCTTC
TRBJ2-1 | TRBV6-2/TRBV6-3 | few | - | CASSPFGEGGDNEQFF | TGTGCCAGCAGTCCCTTCGGGGAAGGGGGGGACAATGAGCAGTTCTTC
TRBJ1-1 | TRBV27 | many | - | CASSFQGPSLMNTEAFF | TGTGCCAGCAGTTTCCAGGGACCTTCTCTTATGAACACTGAAGCTTTCTTT
TRBJ2-7 | TRBV7-2 | once | TRBD2 | CASSQETSGTLSSYNEQYF | TGCGCCAGCAGCCAAGAGACTAGCGGGACCTTGAGCTCCTACAATGAGCAGTACTTC
TRBJ2-7 | TRBV27 | - | TRBD1 | CASSPRPQTGAYEQYF | TGTGCCAGCTCACCCAGACCTCAGACAGGGGCCTACGAGCAGTACTTC
TRBJ2-7 | TRBV20-1 | - | - | CSARDAWDTYEQYF | TGCAGTGCTAGAGACGCCTGGGACACCTACGAGCAGTACTTC